The entry below describes one TCR beta chain. PCR involved 60 Vbeta and 13 Jbeta primers. Clones were read by immunoSEQ multiplex PCR, and TCRdb kept only the in-frame ones, dropping some. The sample holds around 150,000 clones, about 72% seen once. This record belongs to a study of cytomegalovirus exposure and HLA in healthy donors. This TCR came from a man aged 35 to 55 in good health and CMV-seronegative. The sequencing sample was made of PBMCs.

The CDR3, as DNA: TGTGCCAGCAGCGCCGCCCTGGGGCGGCAAGAGACCCAGTACTTC. Amino acids: CASSAALGRQETQYF. The rearrangement links TRBV7-8 to TRBJ2-5; the D gene is possibly TRBD1 (5 bases). The length of the CDR3 is 15 residues. Germline values: CDR1 SGHVS, CDR2 FQNEAQ. Trimming pared 5 bases from V and 2 bases from J, leaving 15 bases between.